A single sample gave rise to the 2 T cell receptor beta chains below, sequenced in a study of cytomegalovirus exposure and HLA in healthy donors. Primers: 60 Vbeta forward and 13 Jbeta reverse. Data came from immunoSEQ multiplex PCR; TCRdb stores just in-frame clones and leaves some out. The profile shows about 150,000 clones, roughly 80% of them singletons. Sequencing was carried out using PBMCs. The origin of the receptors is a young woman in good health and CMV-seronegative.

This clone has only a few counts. As DNA, the CDR3 is TGTGCCAGCAGCCCGAGGCAGGGGGCTGAAAAACTGTTTTTT. This translates into CASSPRQGAEKLFF. V and J are TRBV7-9 and TRBJ1-4; 8 bases are shared with TRBD1. With 5 bases clipped from V and 7 bases from J, the junction kept 6 bases outside the gene matches. This CDR3 is 14 amino acids long. Germline CDR1 SEHNR, CDR2 FQNEAQ (reference sequence).

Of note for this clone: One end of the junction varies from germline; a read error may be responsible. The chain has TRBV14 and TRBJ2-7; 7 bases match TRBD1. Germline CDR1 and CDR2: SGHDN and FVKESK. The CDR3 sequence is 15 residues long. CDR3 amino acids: CASSQSGTVFYQQYF. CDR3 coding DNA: TGTGCCAGCAGCCAATCCGGGACAGTCTTCTACCAGCAGTACTTC.